The 14 T cell receptor beta chains listed next were all sequenced from one sample in a study of regulatory T cells in long-lasting Graves disease. Researchers made TCR beta libraries by using iRepertoire HTBI primers and running Arm-PCR on CDR3 regions. TCRdb re-derived calls from the multiplex PCR reads in MiXCR, one entry per CDR3 protein. Here the sample spans roughly 700,000 distinct CDR3 sequences, around 30% being singletons. Sample time point: persistent/refractory GD, antithyroid drugs over 5 years with positive TRAb. Construction of the TCR library relied on RNA isolated from PBMCs. This material consisted of peripheral blood mononuclear cells (PBMCs), taken when the disease was refractory, from a patient treated with antithyroid drugs. These TCRs come from a female donor with Graves disease.

This clonotype has just one count. The chain employs TRBV4-1 and TRBJ1-2; the D gene is possibly TRBD1 (5 bases). The CDR3 covers 15 residues. Trimming removed 4 bases at V and 0 bases at J, with 12 bases between. The germline gives CDR1 MGHRA, CDR2 YSYEKL. The CDR3 protein is CASSLTPDTNYGYTF. The CDR3 DNA follows: TGCGCCAGCAGCCTCACCCCGGACACTAACTATGGCTACACCTTC.

This clonotype was found a few times. The chain employs TRBV6-1 and TRBJ2-7, with TRBD1 identical over 8 bases. V trimming: 7 bases; J trimming: 0 bases; junction bases outside the gene matches: 5. Per the germline V gene, CDR1 is MNHNS and CDR2 is SASEGT. The CDR3 has 14 residues. CDR3 coding DNA: TGTGCCAGCATCTGGACAGGGCGCTCCTACGAGCAGTACTTC. Amino acid sequence: CASIWTGRSYEQYF.

On this clonotype itself: At one boundary the junction diverges from the germline segment, which might be a read error. The CDR3 protein is CSVGVDRLNEKLSF. CDR3 DNA sequence: TGCAGCGTTGGCGTGGATCGGCTGAATGAAAAACTGTCTTTT. This sequence joins TRBV29-1 and TRBJ1-4, with D hard to call. This CDR3 comprises 14 residues. From germline, CDR1 is SQVTM and CDR2 ANQGSEA.

This clonotype appeared a few times. This chain connects TRBV29-1 to TRBJ1-4; the match to TRBD1 covers 9 bases. The CDR3 sequence is 12 residues long. Germline V gene lookup returns CDR1 SQVTM and CDR2 ANQGSEA. Unmatched junction bases numbered 4, after V lost 4 bases and J lost 10 bases. The CDR3 loop is CSVGQGDGKLFF. The CDR3 DNA sequence: TGCAGCGTTGGACAGGGGGACGGAAAACTGTTTTTT.

Concerning this clonotype: This clone may be a read error of a much larger clone one base away. The chain uses TRBV6-2 or TRBV6-3 and TRBJ2-6, with D possibly TRBD2 on 5 matching bases. Germline V lookup: CDR1 MNHEY, CDR2 SVGEGT. Between the trimmed V and J ends, which lost 2 bases and 8 bases, there was a span of 19 bases. There are 17 residues in the CDR3. The CDR3 reads CASSYMAQGNGTNVLTF. CDR3 in DNA: TGTGCCAGCAGTTACATGGCACAAGGTAACGGGACCAACGTCCTGACTTTC.

This sequence joins TRBV28 and TRBJ1-2; 11 bases map to TRBD1. The CDR3 has 15 amino acids. In germline, CDR1 is MDHEN, CDR2 SYDVKM. V gave up 4 bases and J gave up 8 bases; unmatched junction bases: 9. The CDR3 DNA reads as TGTGCCAGCAGTTACCCGGGACAGGGGGGACAGGGCTACACCTTC. Its translation is CASSYPGQGGQGYTF.

The gene calls are TRBV27 and TRBJ1-5; a weak D match, TRBD1 (5 bases). In germline, CDR1 is MNHEY, CDR2 SMNVEV (reference sequence). The CDR3 is made up of 13 amino acids. Trimming removed 6 bases from V and 7 bases from J, with 13 bases in between. CDR3 in DNA: TGTGCCAGCAGACGACAGTTAGGGCAGCCCCAGCATTTT. As protein: CASRRQLGQPQHF.

This clonotype was picked up many times. This chain connects TRBV7-3 to TRBJ1-1; 8 bases fit TRBD1. Germline CDR1 is SGHTA and CDR2 is FQGTGA. V lost 3 bases, J lost 6 bases, and 3 bases stayed unmatched. The length of the CDR3 is 13 residues. CDR3 nucleotides: TGTGCCAGCAGCTTTACAGGGGGACCTGAAGCTTTCTTT. Amino acids: CASSFTGGPEAFF.

The rearrangement uses TRBV19 and TRBJ1-1; TRBD1 aligns across 9 bases. Per germline, CDR1 LNHDA and CDR2 SQIVND (reference sequence). V trimming: 7 bases; J trimming: 6 bases; junction bases outside the gene matches: 15. CDR3 length: 16 residues. The CDR3 DNA is TGTGCCAGTAAATCGTATTGGGACAGGGAGGTTCCTGAAGCTTTCTTT. Translation: CASKSYWDREVPEAFF.

This clonotype has just a few counts. This rearrangement joins TRBV12-3 or TRBV12-4 to TRBJ1-1; 8 bases map to TRBD1. The CDR3 is made up of 15 amino acids. The V and J ends lost 3 bases and 0 bases, in that order; junction bases with no gene match: 3. The DNA for the CDR3 is TGTGCCAGCAGTTTGACGGGACAGGTGAACACTGAAGCTTTCTTT. It encodes CASSLTGQVNTEAFF.

In this sample, this clonotype turned up many times. One end of the junction is discordant with germline, which a read error may explain. The chain combines TRBV3-1 with TRBJ2-5; D may correspond to TRBD1 or TRBD2 (6 bases each). Germline V gene lookup returns CDR1 LGHDT and CDR2 YNNKEL (reference sequence). This CDR3 is built from 13 residues. The CDR3 nucleotides read TGTGCCAGCAGCCAAGATGAGGGGGGTCGGAGAGGCTTC. Translation: CASSQDEGGRRGF.

This clonotype has only a few counts. CDR3 loop: CASSSHSNTGELFF. DNA for the CDR3: TGTGCCAGCAGTTCCCATTCAAACACCGGGGAGCTGTTTTTT. This chain links TRBV28 with TRBJ2-2; D is uncertain. The CDR3 sequence is 14 residues long. With 4 bases removed from V and 2 bases from J, the gap between germline ends came to 8 bases. Germline-derived CDR1 and CDR2 are MDHEN and SYDVKM.

In its sample, this clonotype was seen a few times. V is TRBV3-1 and J is TRBJ1-1; D possibly corresponds to TRBD1 (5 bases). The V gene's germline CDR1 is LGHDT and CDR2 YNNKEL (reference sequence). Trimming removed 1 base from V and 4 bases from J, with 10 bases in between. The CDR3 sequence is 14 residues long. The CDR3 DNA follows: TGTGCCAGCAGCCAAGGTGGCGGGGGCACTGAAGCTTTCTTT. Its translation: CASSQGGGGTEAFF.

This clonotype showed up just a few times. The chain carries TRBV7-2 and TRBJ2-5; 14 bases align to TRBD2. The germline CDR1 and CDR2 sequences are SGHTA and FQGNSA. J gave up 9 bases and V 5 bases, and 8 bases lay outside the gene matches. The CDR3 runs 15 residues. The CDR3 DNA is TGTGCCAGCAGCCGACCTGGGGGACTAGCGGGAGCCCAGTACTTC. Amino acids: CASSRPGGLAGAQYF.